A selection of T cell receptor beta chains follows, all from one sample in a study of cytomegalovirus exposure and HLA in healthy donors. The assay was immunoSEQ multiplex PCR, and TCRdb's table has in-frame clones only and misses some. Of roughly 200,000 clones in the sample, about four fifths were seen once. The sequencing input was PBMCs. Source of these receptors: a female donor in good health and CMV-seronegative. Each CDR3 is given with its conserved first and last residue. D genes are given only for firm matches. Clone size appears in some rows only: once, few, many, or a class for an expanded clone.

D gene	clone size	V gene	J gene	CDR3 protein	CDR3 DNA
.	.	TRBV10-3	TRBJ1-4	CAISETVQGRATNEKLFF	TGTGCCATCAGTGAGACGGTACAGGGTAGGGCAACTAATGAAAAACTGTTTTTT
TRBD2	few	TRBV19	TRBJ2-1	CASSRASGSGQNNEQFF	TGTGCCAGTAGTAGGGCTAGCGGGAGCGGCCAAAACAATGAGCAGTTCTTC
.	.	TRBV6-1	TRBJ2-7	CASSEKAGPAYEQYF	TGTGCCAGCAGTGAGAAGGCAGGGCCGGCCTACGAGCAGTACTTC
TRBD2	.	TRBV5-4	TRBJ2-2	CASRASGRTNTGELFF	TGTGCCAGCAGGGCTAGCGGGAGGACAAACACCGGGGAGCTGTTTTTT
.	.	TRBV29-1	TRBJ1-1	CSDLVRPEAFF	TGCAGCGACCTAGTCAGACCCGAAGCTTTCTTT
TRBD2	.	TRBV29-1	TRBJ2-1	CSVDSLAGVEQFF	TGCAGCGTTGATAGCCTAGCGGGAGTGGAGCAGTTCTTC
.	.	TRBV7-9	TRBJ1-1	CASSLVGGTKGITEAFF	TGTGCCAGCAGCTTAGTGGGGGGGACAAAAGGGATCACTGAAGCTTTCTTT
TRBD1	.	TRBV5-1	TRBJ2-5	CASSLEGAPRETQYF	TGCGCCAGCAGCTTGGAGGGGGCCCCAAGGGAGACCCAGTACTTC
TRBD2	.	TRBV7-3	TRBJ2-7	CASSLSGGTSYEQYF	TGTGCCAGCAGCCTTAGCGGGGGTACTTCCTACGAGCAGTACTTC
TRBD1	.	TRBV7-6	TRBJ1-1	CASRLAGGGENTEAFF	TGTGCCAGCAGACTAGCAGGGGGCGGAGAGAACACTGAAGCTTTCTTT
.	.	TRBV25-1	TRBJ2-1	CASSESGRFEQFF	TGTGCCAGCAGTGAATCTGGGAGATTCGAGCAGTTCTTC
TRBD2	.	TRBV10-2	TRBJ2-7	CASSELAGAYEQYF	TGCGCCAGCAGTGAACTAGCGGGGGCCTACGAGCAGTACTTC
TRBD1	few	TRBV10-1	TRBJ2-3	CASSADRGRSTDTQYF	TGCGCCAGCAGTGCGGACAGGGGGAGGAGTACAGATACGCAGTATTTT
TRBD2	.	TRBV27	TRBJ2-1	CASSGLAGGYSEQFF	TGTGCCAGCAGTGGGCTAGCGGGAGGATATAGTGAGCAGTTCTTC
.	.	TRBV27	TRBJ2-7	CASSLSGAQEQYF	TGTGCCAGCAGTTTATCAGGGGCGCAGGAGCAGTACTTC
.	.	TRBV2	TRBJ2-5	CAAKGDADQETQYF	TGTGCCGCCAAAGGAGACGCGGACCAAGAGACCCAGTACTTC
TRBD1	.	TRBV5-6	TRBJ2-7	CASSLPGTGASYEQYF	TGTGCCAGCAGCTTACCCGGGACAGGGGCTTCTTACGAGCAGTACTTC
TRBD2	.	TRBV5-1	TRBJ2-2	CASSKGLAGRYTGELFF	TGCGCCAGCAGCAAGGGACTAGCGGGGAGATACACCGGGGAGCTGTTTTTT
TRBD2	.	TRBV9	TRBJ2-2	CASSVGLAGPKANTGELFF	TGTGCCAGCAGCGTAGGACTAGCGGGTCCTAAAGCTAACACCGGGGAGCTGTTTTTT
TRBD2	once	TRBV6-1	TRBJ2-3	CASSQTSGRTDTQYF	TGTGCCAGCAGCCAGACTAGCGGGAGAACAGATACGCAGTATTTT
.	.	TRBV25-1	TRBJ1-1	CASRPSQGVMNTEAFF	TGTGCCAGCAGACCCTCCCAAGGGGTGATGAACACTGAAGCTTTCTTT
.	once	TRBV30	TRBJ1-2	CAWSSPNYGYTF	TGTGCCTGGAGTTCTCCTAACTATGGCTACACCTTC
TRBD2	.	TRBV10-3	TRBJ2-1	CAISGLAGGYNEQFF	TGTGCCATCAGTGGACTAGCGGGGGGGTACAATGAGCAGTTCTTC